This entry features one T cell receptor beta chain sequence. As yet, its antigen is unknown. Sorted populations were all over 98% pure. This entry belongs to a study of beta chain features in type 1 diabetes. General observations from the study: Researchers reported that naive, central memory and Treg TCRB repertoires appeared more similar in patients than in healthy donors.

Expressed TCRB transcripts got sequenced, as all isolated RNA was reverse transcribed. Data came from immunoSEQ multiplex PCR; TCRdb stores just in-frame clones and leaves some out. The data contain more than 150,000 clones, 10% to 15% of them singletons. The CDR3 spans 15 residues. CDR1 MNHNS and CDR2 SASEGT come from the germline V gene. Between the trimmed V and J ends, which lost 6 bases and 0 bases, there was a span of 9 bases. This sequence joins TRBV6-1 and TRBJ2-6, with a possible D match to TRBD2 (7 bases). This TCR was sampled from a woman aged 18-29 years in good health. The sequenced sample was central memory CD4+ T cells from blood. The CDR3 sequence: CASRRGGSGANVLTF. For the CDR3, the DNA is TGTGCCAGCAGGAGGGGGGGCTCTGGGGCCAACGTCCTGACTTTC.